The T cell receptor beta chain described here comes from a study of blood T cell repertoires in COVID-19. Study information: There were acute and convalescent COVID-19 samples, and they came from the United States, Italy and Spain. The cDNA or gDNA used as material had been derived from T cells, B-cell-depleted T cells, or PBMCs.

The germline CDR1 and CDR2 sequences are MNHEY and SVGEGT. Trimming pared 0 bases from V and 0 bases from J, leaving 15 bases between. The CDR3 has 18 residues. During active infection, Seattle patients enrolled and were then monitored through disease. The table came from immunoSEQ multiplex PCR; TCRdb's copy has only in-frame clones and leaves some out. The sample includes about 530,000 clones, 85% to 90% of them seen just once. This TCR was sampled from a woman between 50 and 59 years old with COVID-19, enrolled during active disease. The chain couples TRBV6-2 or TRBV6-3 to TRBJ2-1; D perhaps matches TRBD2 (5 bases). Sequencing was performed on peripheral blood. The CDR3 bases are TGTGCCAGCAGTTACTCGATGACGACTGGAGGCTCCTACAATGAGCAGTTCTTC. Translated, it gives CASSYSMTTGGSYNEQFF.